A single sample is the source of the 21 T cell receptor beta chains below, sequenced in a study of T cell responses to AZD1222 COVID-19 vaccine (dated by TCRdb to the early 2020s). Library preparation was by the immunoSEQ multiplex PCR assay. TCRdb mirrors the immuneACCESS table, restricted to in-frame sequences. Some clones are absent from its copies; in checked studies, under half trace to an unresolved V gene, and the reason for the others is unknown. The sample table lists about 84,000 clones, nearly 90% of them with a count of one. Roughly 1.6% of the sample rests with the top ten. The time point label corresponds to: baseline before first vaccination. Specimen: peripheral blood, collected on day 0 of AZD1222 vaccination. These receptors all stem from an adult in good health.

The V call is TRBV7-2, the J call TRBJ2-7; D uncertain. CDR3 size: 14 residues. V was shortened by 4 bases and J by 2 bases, with 12 bases between the two germline ends. Germline V CDR1 and CDR2: SGHTA, FQGNSA. The CDR3 loop is CASSSPHPTYEQYF. DNA for the CDR3: TGTGCCAGCAGCTCCCCCCACCCCACCTACGAGCAGTACTTC.

This clone was recorded only once. This sequence joins TRBV7-2 and TRBJ1-5, with TRBD1 matching over 9 bases. V lost 2 bases and J lost 7; bases outside the gene matches: 9. CDR1 and CDR2 (germline): SGHTA, FQGNSA. CDR3 size: 16 residues. The CDR3 is CASSLTPGQGGQPQHF. DNA for the CDR3: TGTGCCAGCAGCTTAACCCCGGGACAGGGTGGACAGCCCCAGCATTTT.

In this sample, this clone turned up once. One end of the junction does not line up with germline, which may come from a read error. CDR3 nucleotide sequence: TGTGCCACCAGTGGATCCGGGGGGCCTACACCAAATGCGCAGTTCTTC. Its protein product is CATSGSGGPTPNAQFF. The chain links TRBV24-1 to TRBJ2-1; D possibly corresponds to TRBD2 (7 bases). The CDR3 loop spans 16 amino acids. Germline assignment: CDR1 KGHDR and CDR2 SFDVKD.

The rearrangement uses TRBV7-8 and TRBJ2-1; 9 positions agree with TRBD2. Losses at the gene ends were 4 bases for V and 7 bases for J; bases not matched to a gene: 11. Germline CDR1 SGHVS, CDR2 FQNEAQ. The CDR3 runs 16 residues. The CDR3 bases are TGTGCCAGCAGCTCCCTGGGGGCTAGCGGGATGAATGAGCAGTTCTTC. This codes for CASSSLGASGMNEQFF.

This clone was seen a handful of times. V gene TRBV6-5 combines with J gene TRBJ1-1; 7 bases fit TRBD1. CDR1 and CDR2 (germline): MNHEY, SVGAGI. This CDR3 comprises 15 residues. V shed 3 bases and J 5 bases; nucleotides not matched to a gene: 9. CDR3 DNA sequence: TGTGCCAGCAGTTATTCCCGACAGGGAGGTACTGAAGCTTTCTTT. Translating gives CASSYSRQGGTEAFF.

The chain recombines TRBV10-1 with TRBJ2-1; TRBD1 is a possible D gene (6 bases). Germline V gene data show CDR1 as WNHNN and CDR2 as SYGVQD (reference sequence). Trimming removed 6 bases from V and 3 bases from J, with 12 bases in between. The length of the CDR3 is 14 residues. The CDR3 loop reads CASSSGHFYNEQFF. DNA for the CDR3: TGCGCCAGCAGCTCGGGACACTTCTACAATGAGCAGTTCTTC.

The gene calls are TRBV5-1 and TRBJ2-7; D is uncertain. Germline CDR1 is SGHRS and CDR2 is YFSETQ. V shed 0 bases and J shed 3 bases, with 10 bases lying between them. The CDR3 totals 14 residues. The CDR3 loop reads CASSLGQANYEQYF. In DNA, the CDR3 is TGCGCCAGCAGCTTGGGGCAGGCGAACTACGAGCAGTACTTC.

The V call is TRBV6-5, the J call TRBJ2-2; TRBD2 matches at 14 bases. The germline V gene has CDR1 MNHEY and CDR2 SVGAGI. The J segment lost 4 bases and the V segment lost 8 bases, leaving 3 bases of the junction unmatched. The CDR3 contains 15 residues. For the CDR3, the DNA is TGTGCCAGCTCGGGACTAGCGGGAGTCACCGGGGAGCTGTTTTTT. This codes for CASSGLAGVTGELFF.

V gene TRBV30 combines with J gene TRBJ2-1; possible D gene TRBD1, 5 bases. This CDR3 contains 12 residues. V lost 0 bases to trimming and J lost 5 bases, with 5 bases between them. Per germline, CDR1 GTSNPN and CDR2 SVGIG (reference sequence). CDR3 DNA sequence: TGTGCCTGGAGTGTGACAGACAATGAGCAGTTCTTC. Translating it yields CAWSVTDNEQFF.

This sequence joins TRBV9 and TRBJ2-3, with 7 bases matching TRBD2. The CDR3 spans 15 residues. The V and J ends lost 0 bases and 4 bases, in that order; junction bases with no gene match: 5. Germline-derived CDR1 and CDR2 are SGDLS and YYNGEE. The CDR3 loop reads CASSVAFGLADTQYF. Written as DNA, the CDR3 is TGTGCCAGCAGCGTAGCCTTTGGACTAGCAGATACGCAGTATTTT.

CDR3 nucleotides: TGTGCCAGCAGTGAAAACGGACCCCTCACAGATACGCAGTATTTT. Protein product: CASSENGPLTDTQYF. The V and J genes are TRBV25-1 and TRBJ2-3; D gene uncertain. With 2 bases removed from V and 2 bases from J, the gap between germline ends came to 11 bases. This CDR3 contains 15 residues. The germline gives CDR1 MGHDK, CDR2 SYGVNS.

This CDR3 reads CASSEGVNTEAFF. The CDR3 bases are TGTGCCAGCAGCGAGGGGGTGAACACTGAAGCTTTCTTT. The V call is TRBV7-3, the J call TRBJ1-1; possibly TRBD1 for D (6 bases). V was pared by 5 bases and J by 0 bases, with 7 bases between. Germline V gives CDR1 SGHTA, CDR2 FQGTGA. This CDR3 is 13 amino acids long.

The genes are TRBV28 and TRBJ1-1; 8 positions agree with TRBD1. CDR1 is MDHEN, CDR2 SYDVKM, per germline. The CDR3 runs 16 residues. V was pared by 5 bases and J by 5 bases, with 13 bases of the junction left unmatched. In DNA, the CDR3 is TGTGCCAGCAGTATCAGGGGGCGGGCGATAAGTACTGAAGCTTTCTTT. It encodes CASSIRGRAISTEAFF.

The chain uses TRBV27 and TRBJ2-2, with D perhaps TRBD1 (6 bases). The germline V gene has CDR1 MNHEY and CDR2 SMNVEV (reference sequence). The V gene lost 5 bases and the J gene lost 1 base, with 11 bases spanning the gap. CDR3 length equals 15 residues. The CDR3 loop is CASSPGQLNTGELFF. The CDR3 DNA is TGTGCCAGCAGTCCCGGACAGTTGAACACCGGGGAGCTGTTTTTT.

This rearrangement joins TRBV25-1 to TRBJ2-5; 12 bases are shared with TRBD2. Germline V gene data show CDR1 as MGHDK and CDR2 as SYGVNS. V dropped 6 bases and J dropped 2; count of bases not matched to a gene: 7. The CDR3 has 16 residues. CDR3 residues: CASSIGGTSGQETQYF. DNA of the CDR3: TGTGCCAGCAGCATTGGGGGGACTAGCGGGCAAGAGACCCAGTACTTC.

The V call is TRBV2, the J call TRBJ1-2, with TRBD1 matching 7 bases. The CDR3 totals 13 residues. CDR1 is SNHLY and CDR2 is FYNNEI in the germline V gene. The V gene end was trimmed by 4 bases and the J gene end by 8 bases; junction bases not matched to a gene: 7. The CDR3 spells CASSGYRGRGYTF. Here the CDR3 DNA reads TGTGCCAGCAGTGGTTATAGGGGGCGAGGCTACACCTTC.

The CDR3 DNA sequence: TGTGCCAGCAGCCAAATGCTTCCCAATGAGCAGTTCTTC. It yields the protein CASSQMLPNEQFF. The V gene is TRBV3-1 (or the pseudogene TRBV3-2), the J gene TRBJ2-1; no firm D call. Trimming took 2 bases from V and 6 from J, leaving 8 bases between them. The CDR3 is 13 residues long. The V gene's germline CDR1 is LGHDT and CDR2 YNNKEL (reference sequence).

This clone was seen once. The chain couples TRBV4-1 to TRBJ1-1; D uncertain. V was cut by 2 bases and J by 1 base, with 11 bases left in between. The CDR3 loop spans 15 amino acids. In germline, CDR1 is MGHRA, CDR2 YSYEKL. CDR3 sequence (DNA): TGCGCCAGCAGCCAACCTTTTCCCCCGAACACTGAAGCTTTCTTT. Translation: CASSQPFPPNTEAFF.

The V gene is TRBV5-8, the J gene TRBJ2-7, with 9 nucleotides matching TRBD2. CDR3 length: 17 amino acids. Germline-derived CDR1 and CDR2 are SGHTS and YDEGEE. V shed 0 bases, J shed 3 bases, and the junction held 10 bases outside the gene matches. CDR3 DNA sequence: TGTGCCAGCAGCTTGGCTAGCGGGGTCTATGGACTCTACGAGCAGTACTTC. This translates into CASSLASGVYGLYEQYF.

V is TRBV5-4 and J is TRBJ2-7, with TRBD1 matching 11 bases. Losses at the gene ends were 3 bases for V and 6 bases for J; bases not matched to a gene: 5. Per the germline V gene, CDR1 is SGHNT and CDR2 is YYREEE (reference sequence). This CDR3 is built from 14 residues. Here the CDR3 reads CASSSDRGRAEQYF. The CDR3 DNA reads TGTGCCAGCAGCTCGGACAGGGGGCGCGCCGAGCAGTACTTC.

V gene TRBV12-3 or TRBV12-4 combines with J gene TRBJ1-5, with D unclear. V lost 1 base and J lost 4, with 5 bases in between. This CDR3 is built from 13 residues. CDR3 amino acids: CASSLEENQPQHF. CDR3 DNA sequence: TGTGCCAGCAGTTTAGAAGAAAATCAGCCCCAGCATTTT.